Here is one TCR beta chain with its context. Its target is not known. This entry belongs to a study of cytomegalovirus exposure and HLA in healthy donors. About the study: The 120 million or so unique TCR beta sequences, from 150 million to 200 million T cells, were found by an earlier analysis. Study results and caveats: A later analysis linked a missense variant in DCLRE1C to the trimming of TCR beta V and J genes. TCR beta V segments were, for the most part, productive about 87% or about 30% of the time in an earlier analysis. A list of roughly 180 TCR beta chains associated with cytomegalovirus was given.

The V end was cut by 3 bases, the J end by 8 bases, with 11 bases between. The CDR3 is 13 residues long. Germline V gene sequence: CDR1 MRHNA, CDR2 SNTAGT. Vbeta (60) and Jbeta (13) primers were used in the PCR. The protocol was immunoSEQ multiplex PCR, while the TCRdb copy is restricted to in-frame clones and leaves out a portion. This sample has some 160,000 clones; just under 80% occur once, and the top ten carry roughly 7%. The receptor's source is a woman in her 40s in good health and CMV-seropositive. The chain combines TRBV6-4 with TRBJ1-5; D gene unclear. Material for sequencing was PBMCs. The CDR3 sequence: CASSDRSRKPQHF. The CDR3 nucleotides are TGTGCCAGCAGTGATCGTTCTAGAAAGCCCCAGCATTTT.